These 29 T cell receptor beta chains were all obtained from the same sample, sequenced in a study of OX40 agonist ivuxolimab in advanced cancers. The protocol was immunoSEQ multiplex PCR, while the TCRdb copy is restricted to in-frame clones and leaves out a portion. Seen here are tens of thousands of clones, roughly 80% observed once, and the top ten hold approximately 1.9%. The sample consisted of CD4+ or CD8+ T cells sorted from blood, taken in a trial of the OX40 agonist ivuxolimab. All receptors come from an adult with an advanced solid tumor such as melanoma, head and neck, liver or kidney cancer.

V and J are TRBV6-1 and TRBJ2-1, with 9 bases fitting TRBD1. The V gene's germline CDR1 is MNHNS and CDR2 SASEGT. The CDR3 consists of 13 residues. With 5 bases clipped from V and 8 bases from J, the junction kept 4 bases outside the gene matches. DNA of the CDR3: TGTGCCAGCAGTTGGGACAGGGTGGATGAGCAGTTCTTC. Translating gives CASSWDRVDEQFF.

The chain links TRBV5-1 to TRBJ2-2; 15 bases fit TRBD2. CDR1 is SGHRS, CDR2 YFSETQ, per germline. The CDR3 spans 16 residues. Trimming removed 8 bases from V and 1 base from J; junction bases left unmatched: 3. The CDR3 loop reads CASAGLAGGNTGELFF. CDR3 DNA sequence: TGCGCCAGTGCGGGACTAGCGGGAGGGAACACCGGGGAGCTGTTTTTT.

The genes are TRBV18 and TRBJ1-1; 7 bases fit TRBD1. The V gene's germline CDR1 is KGHSH and CDR2 LQKENI. The CDR3 runs to 15 residues. V dropped 6 bases and J dropped 5; count of bases not matched to a gene: 12. Here the CDR3 reads CASSLIAQGRTEAFF. CDR3 nucleotide sequence: TGTGCCAGCTCCCTAATAGCACAGGGGCGTACTGAAGCTTTCTTT.

The chain carries TRBV5-8 and TRBJ2-3, with unresolved D. In germline, CDR1 is SGHTS, CDR2 YDEGEE. The CDR3 runs 10 residues. Trimming stripped 4 bases from V and 7 bases from J, with 4 bases between. The CDR3 region has the DNA TGTGCCAGCAGCGGGTATACGCAGTATTTT. It encodes CASSGYTQYF.

Remarks on this clone: Different DNA sequences within this sample yield the same CDR3. This chain joins TRBV27 and TRBJ1-2; a weak D match, TRBD1 (5 bases). Germline-derived CDR1 and CDR2 are MNHEY and SMNVEV (reference sequence). The CDR3 is 12 residues long. V lost 8 bases and J lost 1, with 8 bases in between. The CDR3 DNA reads TGTGCCAGCCGGGACCGTAACTATGGCTACACCTTC. Translated: CASRDRNYGYTF.

The chain has TRBV5-8 and TRBJ2-2; D unclear. The germline V and J ends were trimmed by 4 bases and 5 bases, with 9 bases remaining between them. The CDR3 runs 13 residues. In germline, CDR1 is SGHTS, CDR2 YDEGEE. In DNA form, the CDR3 reads TGTGCCAGCAGCGAAACCGGGACCGGGGAGCTGTTTTTT. It is translated as CASSETGTGELFF.

This clone was recorded only once. The CDR3 bases are TGCGCCAGCAGTGACCCAACGGAGGGCCACAGTCAAGAGCAGTACTTC. This codes for CASSDPTEGHSQEQYF. This chain joins TRBV10-1 and TRBJ2-7, with D possibly being TRBD2 (6 bases). The CDR3 length is 16 residues. Looked up from germline, CDR1 is WNHNN and CDR2 is SYGVQD (reference sequence). V lost 3 bases and J lost 7, with 22 bases in between.

The gene calls are TRBV9 and TRBJ2-1; possible D gene TRBD1, 6 bases. The V end lost 0 bases, the J end lost 9 bases, and 16 bases lay between the germline ends. This CDR3 contains 15 residues. The germline gives CDR1 SGDLS, CDR2 YYNGEE. CDR3 protein: CASSVAAGAQGEQFF. Written as DNA, the CDR3 is TGTGCCAGCAGCGTAGCGGCAGGGGCGCAGGGTGAGCAGTTCTTC.

The chain has TRBV11-1 and TRBJ2-2, with D hard to call. Trimming cost V 2 bases and J 4 bases, with 5 bases left between them. This CDR3 is built from 13 residues. CDR1 is SGHAT, CDR2 FQDESV, per germline (reference sequence). The CDR3 here is CASSLTGTGELFF. The CDR3 DNA reads as TGTGCCAGCAGCTTAACGGGCACCGGGGAGCTGTTTTTT.

The chain links TRBV5-1 to TRBJ2-1, with D unclear. V was pared by 4 bases and J by 4 bases, with 15 bases between. The germline gives CDR1 SGHRS, CDR2 YFSETQ. The CDR3 loop spans 15 amino acids. CDR3 in amino acids: CASSPRPSRYNEQFF. In nucleotides, the CDR3 is TGCGCCAGCAGCCCTAGGCCGAGTAGGTACAATGAGCAGTTCTTC.

The chain joins TRBV2 to TRBJ2-1; D call uncertain. The CDR3 covers 15 residues. Germline CDR1 is SNHLY and CDR2 is FYNNEI. Trimming removed 7 bases from V and 5 bases from J, with 18 bases in between. CDR3 loop: CASIPGQARNNEQFF. CDR3 DNA sequence: TGTGCCAGCATACCTGGCCAGGCAAGAAACAATGAGCAGTTCTTC. Full variable domain (rest looked up from reference TRBV2 and TRBJ2-1): EPEVTQTPSHQVTQMGQEVILRCVPISNHLYFYWYRQILGQKVEFLVSFYNNEISEKSEIFDDQFSVERPDGSNFTLKIRSTKLEDSAMYFCASIPGQARNNEQFFGPGTRLTVL.

CDR3 loop: CATSRDSRVGYTF. In nucleotides, the CDR3 is TGTGCCACCAGCAGAGATTCAAGGGTGGGCTACACCTTC. This chain connects TRBV15 to TRBJ1-2; D is uncertain. The germline V gene encodes CDR1 LNHNV and CDR2 YYDKDF (reference sequence). CDR3 length equals 13 residues. Trimming took 0 bases from V and 8 from J, leaving 10 bases between them.

With respect to this clone: At one boundary the junction diverges from the germline segment, which might be a read error. V gene TRBV6-1 combines with J gene TRBJ2-1, with D maybe TRBD2 (5 bases). The CDR3 has 13 residues. CDR1 is MNHNS and CDR2 is SASEGT in the germline V gene. CDR3 DNA sequence: TGTGCCAGCAGTGAAGGGACCGGGGTTGGCGCGCTCTTC. Translation gives CASSEGTGVGALF.

This rearrangement joins TRBV10-2 to TRBJ2-7, with TRBD2 identical over 13 bases. With 8 bases clipped from V and 7 bases from J, the junction kept 17 bases outside the gene matches. This CDR3 spans 17 amino acids. Germline V gene sequence: CDR1 WSHSY, CDR2 SAAADI. CDR3 residues: CASPPVGTSGRAGEQYV. CDR3 nucleotide sequence: TGCGCCAGCCCCCCGGTAGGAACTAGCGGGAGGGCCGGGGAGCAGTACGTC.

The count of this clone is one. V usage is TRBV7-9 and J usage is TRBJ2-5; 12 bases are shared with TRBD2. CDR1 is SEHNR, CDR2 FQNEAQ, per germline (reference sequence). CDR3 length: 15 amino acids. V was clipped by 5 bases and J by 5 bases; unmatched bases: 6. Here the CDR3 reads CASSRLAGVGETQYF. Here the CDR3 DNA reads TGTGCCAGCAGCAGACTAGCGGGAGTGGGGGAGACCCAGTACTTC.

The chain couples TRBV7-2 to TRBJ2-3; 8 bases are shared with TRBD2. Losses at the gene ends were 5 bases for V and 2 bases for J; bases not matched to a gene: 6. Germline V gene sequence: CDR1 SGHTA, CDR2 FQGNSA. CDR3 length equals 15 residues. The CDR3 sequence: CASSQREMNTDTQYF. For the CDR3, the DNA is TGTGCCAGCAGCCAGCGGGAGATGAACACAGATACGCAGTATTTT. The full variable domain, rest sourced from reference TRBV7-2 and TRBJ2-3, is GAGVSQSPSNKVTEKGKDVELRCDPISGHTALYWYRQSLGQGLEFLIYFQGNSAPDKSGLPSDRFSAERTGGSVSTLTIQRTQQEDSAVYLCASSQREMNTDTQYFGPGTRLTVL.

This sequence joins TRBV6-5 and TRBJ2-5, with D unclear. V was trimmed by 4 bases and J by 5 bases, leaving 14 bases between them. CDR1 is MNHEY and CDR2 is SVGAGI in the germline V gene. CDR3 length: 14 residues. This chain's CDR3 is CASSSSWGLETQYF. CDR3 in DNA: TGTGCCAGCAGTTCGTCCTGGGGTCTGGAGACCCAGTACTTC.

The DNA of the CDR3 is TGCAGCGGGAAGAACAGGGACACCTACAATGAGCAGTTCTTC. This sequence encodes CSGKNRDTYNEQFF. The chain uses TRBV29-1 and TRBJ2-1; tentative D call: TRBD1 (6 bases). Germline V CDR1 and CDR2: SQVTM, ANQGSEA. This CDR3 contains 14 residues. V was trimmed by 7 bases and J by 2 bases, leaving 15 bases between them.

The chain uses TRBV21-1 and TRBJ2-6; the table's D gene call, TRBD1, was not cross checked with the DNA. TRBV21-1 is noted as a pseudogene. This CDR3 spans 18 amino acids. CDR3 in DNA: TGTGCCAGCAGCCCTCCGGGACAGATATTATCTGGGGCCAACGTCCTGACTTTC. Translation gives CASSPPGQILSGANVLTF.

CDR3 loop: CASSSDTGELFF. For the CDR3, the DNA is TGTGCCAGCAGTTCCGACACCGGGGAGCTGTTTTTT. The rearrangement joins TRBV27 to TRBJ2-2; D gene uncertain. CDR1 MNHEY and CDR2 SMNVEV come from the germline V gene (reference sequence). The V gene lost 4 bases and the J gene lost 3 bases, with 3 bases spanning the gap. CDR3 size: 12 residues.

This chain uses TRBV6-5 with TRBJ2-1, with D possibly being TRBD2 (5 bases). The CDR3 covers 15 residues. Trimming pared 7 bases from V and 4 bases from J, leaving 17 bases between. CDR1 and CDR2 (germline): MNHEY, SVGAGI. DNA of the CDR3: TGTGCCAGCACCACTGGTCTCGGGATTTACAATGAGCAGTTCTTC. It translates to CASTTGLGIYNEQFF.

V usage is TRBV5-8 and J usage is TRBJ2-3; a weak D match, TRBD1 (5 bases). CDR3 size: 15 residues. Trimming removed 4 bases at V and 5 bases at J, with 17 bases between. Looked up from germline, CDR1 is SGHTS and CDR2 is YDEGEE. The CDR3 loop is CASSPGLMRRDTQYF. CDR3 nucleotide sequence: TGTGCCAGCAGCCCAGGGCTGATGCGTCGAGATACGCAGTATTTT.

J is TRBJ2-2 and V is TRBV10-1; D unclear. There are 13 residues in the CDR3. CDR1 is WNHNN and CDR2 is SYGVQD in the germline V gene (reference sequence). V shed 5 bases and J shed 6 bases, with 10 bases lying between them. CDR3 residues: CASSRTSPGELFF. The DNA for the CDR3 is TGCGCCAGCAGTCGGACGAGTCCCGGGGAGCTGTTTTTT.

The chain recombines TRBV11-3 with TRBJ2-4; D not certain. From germline, CDR1 is SGHNT and CDR2 YENEEA. The V and J ends lost 1 base and 7 bases respectively, with 5 bases between them. The CDR3 has 12 amino acids. The CDR3 DNA sequence: TGTGCCAGCAGCTTAGTTCCTAACATTCAGTACTTC. Protein product: CASSLVPNIQYF.

This clone was found a few times. The CDR3 sequence: CAYLGDLLNTDTQYF. The CDR3 DNA sequence: TGTGCCTACCTCGGGGACTTACTAAACACAGATACGCAGTATTTT. This chain connects TRBV21-1 to TRBJ2-3; the listed D gene, TRBD2, was not tested against the DNA. TRBV21-1 is a recognized pseudogene. This CDR3 contains 15 residues.

This sequence joins TRBV7-9 and TRBJ1-3; D is ambiguous. The germline V and J ends were trimmed by 1 base and 0 bases, with 7 bases remaining between them. The CDR3 contains 15 residues. Germline V gene sequence: CDR1 SEHNR, CDR2 FQNEAQ (reference sequence). CDR3 sequence reads: CASSLDGGSGNTIYF. The CDR3 coding sequence is TGTGCCAGCAGCTTAGACGGAGGCTCTGGAAACACCATATATTTT.

This clone was observed once. The chain combines TRBV5-1 with TRBJ2-1; 8 bases match TRBD1. Trimming cost V 4 bases and J 9 bases; bases outside gene matches: 12. The CDR3 length is 15 residues. Looked up from germline, CDR1 is SGHRS and CDR2 is YFSETQ. The DNA of the CDR3 is TGCGCCAGCAGCCTCGATGTCAGGGGGCAGGGTGAGCAGTTCTTC. Translated, it gives CASSLDVRGQGEQFF.

This chain uses TRBV9 with TRBJ1-4; 7 positions agree with TRBD1. The V and J ends lost 4 bases and 3 bases, in that order; junction bases with no gene match: 9. The germline V gene encodes CDR1 SGDLS and CDR2 YYNGEE. The CDR3 has 16 residues. CDR3 protein: CASSPTGTAPNEKLFF. The CDR3 DNA reads TGTGCCAGCAGCCCGACAGGGACCGCCCCTAATGAAAAACTGTTTTTT. The full variable domain, with the rest looked up from reference TRBV9 and TRBJ1-4, is DSGVTQTPKHLITATGQRVTLRCSPRSGDLSVYWYQQSLDQGLQFLIQYYNGEERAKGNILERFSAQQFPDLHSELNLSSLELGDSALYFCASSPTGTAPNEKLFFGSGTQLSVL.

V and J are TRBV2 and TRBJ1-1; D is undetermined. The CDR3 consists of 13 residues. Between the trimmed V and J ends, which lost 4 bases and 1 base, there was a span of 7 bases. Germline CDR1 SNHLY, CDR2 FYNNEI. For the CDR3, the DNA is TGTGCCAGCAGTGGTGATGCGAACACTGAAGCTTTCTTT. Protein: CASSGDANTEAFF.